The clone carrying this TCR beta chain was detected only a few times. The CDR3 totals 14 residues. The germline CDR1 and CDR2 sequences are LGHNA and YNFKEQ. After removal of 5 bases from V and 4 bases from J, the junction contained 6 bases not matched to a gene. In the authors' workflow: Using reference gene primer amplification, nucleated cell counts were estimated. Profiling relied on immunoSEQ multiplex PCR, and the TCRdb table lists in-frame clones only, not all of them. For V, J and clone size, that table is used; D and trimming come from the DNA. The sample records about 120,000 clones, around 79% being singletons. This record belongs to a study of blood T cell repertoires in COVID-19.

The material sequenced was peripheral blood. This clonotype originated in a man aged 50 or older with acute or convalescent COVID-19. This chain links TRBV4-2 with TRBJ2-7, with 9 bases fitting TRBD2. Here the CDR3 DNA reads TGTGCCAGCAGCTTAGGCGGGGGGGCTTACGAGCAGTACTTC. Its translation: CASSLGGGAYEQYF.